One and the same sample provided the 14 T cell receptor beta chains below, sequenced in a study of CD4+ T cells in melanoma. Sequenced by immunoSEQ multiplex PCR; TCRdb stores in-frame clones only, minus some. In the table there are about 21,000 clones, over 75% of which are singletons. Sequenced material: cells from a culture (not recorded whether cultured in vitro). All receptors derive from a human donor with melanoma.

This chain uses TRBV5-1 with TRBJ2-2; D remains ambiguous. Germline assignment: CDR1 SGHRS and CDR2 YFSETQ. This CDR3 comprises 15 residues. V was cut by 1 base and J by 4 bases, with 11 bases left in between. The CDR3 spells CASSLTASPTGELFF. The CDR3 DNA sequence: TGCGCCAGCAGCTTGACGGCCAGCCCCACCGGGGAGCTGTTTTTT.

The chain links TRBV18 to TRBJ2-5; D call uncertain. The V end lost 6 bases, the J end lost 4 bases, and 15 bases lay between the germline ends. The CDR3 is 14 residues long. The germline V gene has CDR1 KGHSH and CDR2 LQKENI. The CDR3 nucleotides read TGTGCCAGCTCCCCCCAATACGGAAGAGAGACCCAGTACTTC. Translating gives CASSPQYGRETQYF.

The CDR3 DNA reads as TGCGCCAGCAGCCTTACTAGCTTAGAAGAGACCCAGTACTTC. It encodes CASSLTSLEETQYF. The chain is built from TRBV5-1 and TRBJ2-5, with a tentative D call TRBD2 (6 bases). Germline V gene sequence: CDR1 SGHRS, CDR2 YFSETQ. This CDR3 has 14 residues. Trimming cost V 4 bases and J 3 bases, with 13 bases left between them.

The chain combines TRBV6-5 with TRBJ1-2; D call uncertain. V was pared by 10 bases and J by 2 bases, with 17 bases between. This CDR3 comprises 14 residues. From germline, CDR1 is MNHEY and CDR2 SVGAGI. The CDR3 protein is CATLPSGRNYGYTF. CDR3 nucleotides: TGTGCCACCCTCCCATCCGGACGGAACTATGGCTACACCTTC.

J is TRBJ1-1 and V is TRBV11-2; no clear D. V was pared by 1 base and J by 6 bases, with 9 bases between. The CDR3 spans 13 residues. Germline lookup yields CDR1 SGHAT and CDR2 FQNNGV. The CDR3 coding sequence is TGTGCCAGCAGCTTAGCCCCTTTATCTGAAGCTTTCTTT. Translated, it gives CASSLAPLSEAFF.

This clone was seen a single time. The rearrangement joins TRBV6-5 to TRBJ1-4; no firm D call. The CDR3 consists of 14 residues. Trimming stripped 5 bases from V and 8 bases from J, with 15 bases between. Germline V gene sequence: CDR1 MNHEY, CDR2 SVGAGI. CDR3 nucleotide sequence: TGTGCCAGCAGTCTCAGCGCAGGAAGGGAAAAACTGTTTTTT. Protein product: CASSLSAGREKLFF.

This clone was seen a few times. V usage is TRBV7-2 and J usage is TRBJ1-5; D unclear. Germline assignment: CDR1 SGHTA and CDR2 FQGNSA. CDR3 size: 13 residues. The V and J ends lost 1 base and 5 bases respectively, with 6 bases between them. The CDR3 region has the DNA TGTGCCAGCAGCTTAGAACGAGATCAGCCCCAGCATTTT. This codes for CASSLERDQPQHF.

The chain links TRBV5-8 to TRBJ2-3; D ambiguous. Germline loops: CDR1 SGHTS, CDR2 YDEGEE. V was trimmed by 2 bases and J by 4 bases, leaving 14 bases between them. The CDR3 length is 15 residues. The CDR3 coding sequence is TGTGCCAGCAGCTTATTGGGTCATGGCGCAGATACGCAGTATTTT. Translating gives CASSLLGHGADTQYF. Looking up the rest from reference TRBV5-8 and TRBJ2-3 gives the full variable domain: EAGVTQSPTHLIKTRGQQATLRCSPISGHTSVYWYQQALGLGLQFLLWYDEGEERNRGNFPPRFSGRQFPNYSSELNVNALELEDSALYLCASSLLGHGADTQYFGPGTRLTVL.

This rearrangement joins TRBV7-2 to TRBJ2-5; 16 bases agree with TRBD2. The CDR3 is made up of 18 amino acids. V dropped 4 bases and J dropped 4; count of bases not matched to a gene: 9. CDR1 SGHTA and CDR2 FQGNSA come from the germline V gene. Here the CDR3 reads CASSSGGLAGGLRETQYF. The CDR3 DNA sequence: TGTGCCAGCAGCTCGGGGGGACTAGCGGGGGGGCTGAGAGAGACCCAGTACTTC.

This clone was counted a few times. The rearrangement joins TRBV14 to TRBJ1-2, with D perhaps TRBD1 (5 bases). Per germline, CDR1 SGHDN and CDR2 FVKESK. Deletions cut 3 bases from V and 8 bases from J, with 10 bases between. The CDR3 contains 12 residues. CDR3 in DNA: TGTGCCAGCAGCCAGACAGCCAACGGCTACACCTTC. Amino acids: CASSQTANGYTF.

This clone was detected a few times. This rearrangement joins TRBV7-6 to TRBJ1-5; D not certain. Looked up from germline, CDR1 is SGHVS and CDR2 is FNYEAQ. The CDR3 consists of 13 residues. V was trimmed by 1 base and J by 3 bases, leaving 4 bases between them. The CDR3 loop reads CASSLGVNQPQHF. The CDR3 nucleotides read TGTGCCAGCAGCTTAGGGGTCAATCAGCCCCAGCATTTT. The full variable domain, in which reference TRBV7-6 and TRBJ1-5 provide the parts outside the CDR3, is GAGVSQSPRYKVTKRGQDVALRCDPISGHVSLYWYRQALGQGPEFLTYFNYEAQQDKSGLPNDRFSAERPEGSISTLTIQRTEQRDSAMYRCASSLGVNQPQHFGDGTRLSIL.

This chain uses TRBV9 with TRBJ1-1; a weak D match, TRBD1 (6 bases). The CDR3 contains 15 residues. Germline V gene lookup returns CDR1 SGDLS and CDR2 YYNGEE. V was shortened by 1 base and J by 2 bases, with 12 bases between the two germline ends. The CDR3 protein is CASSVMGGRNTEAFF. In DNA, the CDR3 is TGTGCCAGCAGCGTAATGGGGGGGCGCAACACTGAAGCTTTCTTT.

This clone is medium-sized. The rearrangement links TRBV7-9 to TRBJ1-6, with no clear D. CDR3 length: 16 residues. The germline V gene has CDR1 SEHNR and CDR2 FQNEAQ (reference sequence). V was trimmed by 5 bases and J by 4 bases, leaving 15 bases between them. CDR3: CASSTGSGFYNSPLHF. CDR3 DNA sequence: TGTGCCAGCAGCACGGGGTCGGGGTTTTATAATTCACCCCTCCACTTT.

The genes are TRBV9 and TRBJ1-5; D may be TRBD1 (5 bases). CDR1 and CDR2 (germline): SGDLS, YYNGEE. V dropped 0 bases and J dropped 4 bases, with 8 bases sitting between them. This CDR3 contains 14 residues. The DNA of the CDR3 is TGTGCCAGCAGCGTAGGACAGATGAATCAGCCCCAGCATTTT. Its translation: CASSVGQMNQPQHF.